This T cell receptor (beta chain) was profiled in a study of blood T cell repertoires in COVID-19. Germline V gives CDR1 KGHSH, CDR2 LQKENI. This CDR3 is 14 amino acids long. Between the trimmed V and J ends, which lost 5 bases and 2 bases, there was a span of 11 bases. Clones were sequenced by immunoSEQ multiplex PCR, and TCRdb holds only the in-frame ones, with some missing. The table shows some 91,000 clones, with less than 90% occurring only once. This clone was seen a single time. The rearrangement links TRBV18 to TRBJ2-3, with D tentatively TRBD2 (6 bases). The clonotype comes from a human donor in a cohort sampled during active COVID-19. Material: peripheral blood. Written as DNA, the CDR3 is TGTGCCAGCTCATTCTCGGGAGTCACAGATACGCAGTATTTT. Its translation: CASSFSGVTDTQYF. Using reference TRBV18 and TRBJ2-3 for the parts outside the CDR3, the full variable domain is NAGVMQNPRHLVRRRGQEARLRCSPMKGHSHVYWYRQLPEEGLKFMVYLQKENIIDESGMPKERFSAEFPKEGPSILRIQQVVRGDSAAYFCASSFSGVTDTQYFGPGTRLTVL.